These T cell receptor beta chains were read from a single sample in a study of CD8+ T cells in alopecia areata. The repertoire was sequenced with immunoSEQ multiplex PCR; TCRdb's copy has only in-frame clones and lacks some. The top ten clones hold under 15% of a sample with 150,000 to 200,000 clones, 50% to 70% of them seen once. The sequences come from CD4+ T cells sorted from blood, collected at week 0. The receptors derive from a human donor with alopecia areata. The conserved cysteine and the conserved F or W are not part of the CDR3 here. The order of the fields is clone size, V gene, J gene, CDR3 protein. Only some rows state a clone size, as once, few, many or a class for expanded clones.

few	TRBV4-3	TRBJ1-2	ASSQEAGKYGYT
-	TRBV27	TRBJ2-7	ASSLSGVTSYEQY
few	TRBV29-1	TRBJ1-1	SGSQVNTEAF
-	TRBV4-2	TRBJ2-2	ASSGRTGTGELF
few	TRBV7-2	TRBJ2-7	ASSPRDGLYEQY
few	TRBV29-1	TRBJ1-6	SVGQGINSPLH
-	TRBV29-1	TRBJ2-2	SVAQGRRGELF
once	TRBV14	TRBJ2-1	ASSQGVVEQF
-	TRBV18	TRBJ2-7	ASSPTGTGDYEQY
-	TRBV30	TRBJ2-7	AWSPGGRGGAGEQY
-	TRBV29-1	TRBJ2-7	SARLHSQGGEQY
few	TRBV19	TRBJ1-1	ASKARGRMNTEAF
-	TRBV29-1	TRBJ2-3	SVARRGSTDTQY
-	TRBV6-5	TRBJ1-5	ASSPDSNQPQH
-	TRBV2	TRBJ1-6	ASSEAGQGSPLH
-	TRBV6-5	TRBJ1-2	ASSSPGAGHYGYT
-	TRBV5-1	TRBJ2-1	ASSSEKTPDDNEQF
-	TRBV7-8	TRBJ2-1	ASSSRLSGGPYNEQF
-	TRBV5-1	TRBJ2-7	ASSLGQRSYEQY
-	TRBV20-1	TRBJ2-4	SAVRGSIQY
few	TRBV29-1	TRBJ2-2	SIQRDWPNTGELF
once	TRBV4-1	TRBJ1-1	ASSQEVVPTEAF
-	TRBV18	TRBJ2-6	ASSSRTPGPSGANVLT
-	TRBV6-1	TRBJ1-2	ASSPQPRRANGYT
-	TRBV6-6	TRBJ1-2	ASMLQGWGQTYGYT
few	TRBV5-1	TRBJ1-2	ASSLIRGHEGYT
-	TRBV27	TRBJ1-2	ASSSRQDSLYGYT
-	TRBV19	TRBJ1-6	ASTEVGGTSPLH
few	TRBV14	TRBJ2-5	ASSQVLGGGLETQY
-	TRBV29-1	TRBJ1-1	SVEELSTEAF
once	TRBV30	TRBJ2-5	AWSVGGTQY
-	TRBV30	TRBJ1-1	AWSPGQAHRGTEAF
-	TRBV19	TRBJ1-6	ASSLGTEGNSPLH
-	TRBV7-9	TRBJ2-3	ASSLTGPDTQY
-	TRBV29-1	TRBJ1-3	SVALTGGGNTIY
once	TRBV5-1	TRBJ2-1	ASSLSGTGIYNEQF
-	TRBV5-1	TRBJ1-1	ASSRQGNTEAF